This is a list of T cell receptor beta chains from one sample in a study of blood T cell repertoires in COVID-19. The assay was immunoSEQ multiplex PCR, and TCRdb's table has in-frame clones only and misses some. The table has about 34,000 clones, roughly four fifths seen once. Sequenced: peripheral blood. The receptor source for this set is a human donor in a cohort sampled during active COVID-19. Each CDR3 is given with its conserved first and last residue.

J gene	V gene	CDR3 length	CDR3 protein
TRBJ1-5	TRBV27	16	CASSLRGPGGGQPQHF
TRBJ2-2	TRBV30	16	CAWRGPSGGPTGELFF
TRBJ2-1	TRBV9	15	CASSTRQAPYNEQFF
TRBJ2-1	TRBV7-8	16	CASSVLSGSNYNEQFF
TRBJ1-1	TRBV7-9	15	CASSLGPGVNTEAFF
TRBJ2-1	TRBV6-6	15	CASSYEDDSDDEQFF
TRBJ1-4	TRBV28	15	CASSLGDRANEKLFF
TRBJ1-6	TRBV6-2/TRBV6-3	16	CASSYGQGARNSPLHF
TRBJ2-2	TRBV30	17	CAWRPPGTSGNTGELFF
TRBJ2-7	TRBV7-8	14	CASSRGQGATEQYF
TRBJ1-5	TRBV2	15	CASKEDRGPNQPQHF
TRBJ2-1	TRBV27	15	CASSSASGRGGEQFF
TRBJ2-5	TRBV5-8	12	CASSRPLGTQYF
TRBJ2-7	TRBV9	15	CASSQDGGPPYEQYF
TRBJ2-4	TRBV20-1	12	CSASSPKNIQYF
TRBJ2-7	TRBV10-3	12	CAISSTGYEQYF
TRBJ2-6	TRBV29-1	13	CSVVISGANVLTF
TRBJ2-5	TRBV5-1	12	CASAEGQETQYF
TRBJ2-5	TRBV18	13	CASSPGVVETQYF
TRBJ1-1	TRBV3-1/TRBV3-2	21	CASSQQGQPINPSWMNTEAFF
TRBJ2-1	TRBV19	14	CASRGASFGHEQFF
TRBJ1-1	TRBV5-4	15	CASSSRQGDRTEAFF
TRBJ2-1	TRBV11-3	14	CASSSGGVYNEQFF